A single sample gave rise to the 27 T cell receptor beta chains below, sequenced in a study of T cell responses to AZD1222 COVID-19 vaccine. The data were produced by immunoSEQ multiplex PCR, yet TCRdb's version contains in-frame clones alone and is incomplete. This sample carries about 150,000 clones, about 92% of them seen once, and the ten largest clones take 18%. The starting material was peripheral blood, obtained on day 0 of AZD1222 vaccination. These receptors originate from an adult in good health.

V is TRBV29-1 and J is TRBJ1-1; a possible D gene is TRBD1 (6 bases). The CDR3 loop spans 12 amino acids. Per germline, CDR1 SQVTM and CDR2 ANQGSEA. Trimming left V 8 bases short and J 4 bases short, with 14 bases between. In DNA form, the CDR3 reads TGCAGCCTGAAGGAGGGGGGCACTGAAGCTTTCTTT. Residues: CSLKEGGTEAFF. The full variable domain, in which reference TRBV29-1 and TRBJ1-1 provide the parts outside the CDR3, is SAVISQKPSRDICQRGTSLTIQCQVDSQVTMMFWYRQQPGQSLTLIATANQGSEATYESGFVIDKFPISRPNLTFSTLTVSNMSPEDSSIYLCSLKEGGTEAFFGQGTRLTVV.

The DNA for the CDR3 is TGCAGTGCCATTCAAACCTATGGCTACACCTTC. Translating gives CSAIQTYGYTF. The chain uses TRBV20-1 and TRBJ1-2; D gene unclear. Trimming pared 6 bases from V and 4 bases from J, leaving 9 bases between. Germline V CDR1 and CDR2: DFQATT, SNEGSKA (reference sequence). CDR3 length: 11 residues.

For this clone: This sample also contains other DNA sequences that code for the same CDR3. The chain has TRBV12-3 or TRBV12-4 and TRBJ1-1; no definite D call. V dropped 1 base and J dropped 1 base, with 4 bases sitting between them. CDR3 length: 13 residues. The CDR3 DNA sequence: TGTGCCAGCAGTTTAGTTGGGAACACTGAAGCTTTCTTT. Translation gives CASSLVGNTEAFF.

The rearrangement joins TRBV7-9 to TRBJ1-3; 7 nucleotides line up with TRBD1. Germline assignment: CDR1 SEHNR and CDR2 FQNEAQ (reference sequence). There are 15 residues in the CDR3. V was pared by 4 bases and J by 8 bases, with 11 bases of the junction left unmatched. CDR3 nucleotide sequence: TGTGCCAGCAGCTCAGGCAGGGGGGTGATAGACACCATATATTTT. Residues: CASSSGRGVIDTIYF.

The chain joins TRBV9 to TRBJ2-1, with D possibly matching TRBD2 (6 bases). CDR1 SGDLS and CDR2 YYNGEE come from the germline V gene. The CDR3 consists of 14 residues. V was shortened by 7 bases and J by 6 bases, with 17 bases between the two germline ends. CDR3 amino acids: CASGGDQNFNEQFF. The CDR3 DNA follows: TGTGCCAGCGGAGGGGATCAGAACTTCAATGAGCAGTTCTTC.

This clone has only a few counts. The chain links TRBV7-9 to TRBJ1-5; D not resolved. Germline V gene data show CDR1 as SEHNR and CDR2 as FQNEAQ (reference sequence). This CDR3 comprises 15 residues. Trimming took 4 bases from V and 4 from J, leaving 14 bases between them. CDR3: CASSSNNELNQPQHF. Here the CDR3 DNA reads TGTGCCAGCAGCTCCAACAACGAGTTAAATCAGCCCCAGCATTTT.

The rearrangement joins TRBV27 to TRBJ1-1; D remains ambiguous. This CDR3 has 14 residues. With 3 bases removed from V and 0 bases from J, the gap between germline ends came to 8 bases. Per germline, CDR1 MNHEY and CDR2 SMNVEV (reference sequence). This CDR3 is CASSLAGLNTEAFF. The CDR3 coding sequence is TGTGCCAGCAGTTTGGCAGGACTGAACACTGAAGCTTTCTTT.

This chain uses TRBV5-1 with TRBJ2-3; 9 nucleotides match TRBD2. The CDR3 totals 15 residues. Trimming cost V 0 bases and J 1 base; bases outside gene matches: 0. Germline CDR1 reads SGHRS; CDR2 reads YFSETQ. CDR3 residues: CASSLVAGGTDTQYF. CDR3 coding DNA: TGCGCCAGCAGCTTGGTAGCGGGGGGCACAGATACGCAGTATTTT.

This chain uses TRBV7-2 with TRBJ2-1; D is uncertain. Germline lookup yields CDR1 SGHTA and CDR2 FQGNSA. V lost 0 bases and J 9 bases, leaving 9 bases between the germline ends. This CDR3 comprises 13 residues. CDR3 protein: CASSLAGRPEQFF. CDR3 in DNA: TGTGCCAGCAGCTTAGCCGGACGGCCTGAGCAGTTCTTC.

This clone was seen once. At the DNA level, this CDR3 is encoded by other sequences in the same sample as well. The rearrangement links TRBV7-3 to TRBJ2-1; 7 bases are shared with TRBD2. The germline V gene encodes CDR1 SGHTA and CDR2 FQGTGA. V lost 3 bases to trimming and J lost 2 bases; unmatched junction nucleotides: 7. This CDR3 spans 16 amino acids. The CDR3 spells CASSFSGTTAYNEQFF. DNA for the CDR3: TGTGCCAGCAGCTTCTCCGGGACTACCGCCTACAATGAGCAGTTCTTC.

The chain joins TRBV6-6 to TRBJ2-1, with 7 bases that match TRBD2. V lost 6 bases to trimming and J lost 10 bases; unmatched junction nucleotides: 6. CDR3 length: 12 residues. Germline V gene data show CDR1 as MNHNY and CDR2 as SVGAGI (reference sequence). The CDR3 protein is CASSRLGGEQFF. As DNA, the CDR3 is TGTGCCAGCAGCCGTCTCGGGGGGGAGCAGTTCTTC.

The chain couples TRBV28 to TRBJ1-2; no reliable D call. V lost 6 bases to trimming and J lost 1 base, with 9 bases between them. Germline V gives CDR1 MDHEN, CDR2 SYDVKM. There are 13 residues in the CDR3. The CDR3 protein is CASRSPVNYGYTF. CDR3 sequence (DNA): TGTGCCAGCAGATCCCCGGTTAACTATGGCTACACCTTC.

As to this clone: Within the sample, other DNA sequences also encode this same CDR3. The chain couples TRBV5-4 to TRBJ1-1, with a weak D call TRBD1 (6 bases). Between the trimmed V and J ends, which lost 4 bases and 1 base, there was a span of 8 bases. Germline V gives CDR1 SGHNT, CDR2 YYREEE (reference sequence). The CDR3 contains 13 residues. The CDR3 nucleotides read TGTGCCAGCAGCGGAGGGGGGAACACTGAAGCTTTCTTT. This codes for CASSGGGNTEAFF.

In DNA form, the CDR3 reads TGTGCCAGCAGTTACCGGGGGGCCACTGAAGCTTTCTTT. Translated: CASSYRGATEAFF. The chain has TRBV6-5 and TRBJ1-1; maybe TRBD1 (6 bases). In germline, CDR1 is MNHEY, CDR2 SVGAGI. The V end was cut by 2 bases, the J end by 4 bases, with 8 bases between. CDR3 size: 13 residues.

The chain uses TRBV6-5 and TRBJ1-4; possibly TRBD1 for D (5 bases). V lost 5 bases and J lost 0, with 7 bases in between. This CDR3 region has 14 residues. CDR1 and CDR2 from the germline V gene are MNHEY and SVGAGI. CDR3: CASSPTATNEKLFF. CDR3 DNA sequence: TGTGCCAGCAGTCCGACAGCAACTAATGAAAAACTGTTTTTT.

The chain's CDR3 is CASSLRDTEAFF. As DNA, the CDR3 is TGCGCCAGCAGCTTACGGGACACTGAAGCTTTCTTT. The chain employs TRBV5-1 and TRBJ1-1; D is unresolved. Trimming stripped 2 bases from V and 3 bases from J, with 5 bases between. Germline CDR1 SGHRS, CDR2 YFSETQ. This CDR3 is 12 amino acids long.

The chain has TRBV7-9 and TRBJ1-2; tentative D call: TRBD1 (5 bases). Trimming removed 4 bases from V and 2 bases from J, with 14 bases in between. CDR3 length equals 15 residues. The germline V gene has CDR1 SEHNR and CDR2 FQNEAQ (reference sequence). The CDR3 loop reads CASSSGPPQNYGYTF. As DNA, the CDR3 is TGTGCCAGCAGCTCGGGACCTCCACAGAACTATGGCTACACCTTC.

The rearrangement joins TRBV7-8 to TRBJ1-1, with 9 nucleotides matching TRBD1. Unmatched junction bases numbered 8, after V lost 5 bases and J lost 4 bases. CDR3 size: 15 residues. Germline V gives CDR1 SGHVS, CDR2 FQNEAQ. CDR3 residues: CASSTDRGGATEAFF. CDR3 DNA sequence: TGTGCCAGCAGCACAGACAGGGGGGGTGCCACTGAAGCTTTCTTT.

The chain has TRBV6-5 and TRBJ1-2; the D gene is possibly TRBD1 (5 bases). CDR1 is MNHEY and CDR2 is SVGAGI in the germline V gene. V gave up 4 bases and J gave up 4 bases, with 7 bases separating them. This CDR3 is 12 amino acids long. The CDR3 bases are TGTGCCAGCAGTTTTGGGGCCTATGGCTACACCTTC. The encoded protein is CASSFGAYGYTF.

The gene calls are TRBV5-1 and TRBJ1-3, with 8 positions matching TRBD1. The CDR3 covers 15 residues. Trimming removed 4 bases from V and 3 bases from J; junction bases left unmatched: 6. Germline V lookup: CDR1 SGHRS, CDR2 YFSETQ. The CDR3 here is CASSPRTGFGNTIYF. For the CDR3, the DNA is TGCGCCAGCAGCCCCCGGACAGGGTTTGGAAACACCATATATTTT.

The chain carries TRBV2 and TRBJ1-3, with 7 nucleotides matching TRBD1. This CDR3 has 15 amino acids. The germline CDR1 and CDR2 sequences are SNHLY and FYNNEI. V trimming: 5 bases; J trimming: 2 bases; junction bases outside the gene matches: 6. This chain's CDR3 is CASSRFDRAGNTIYF. DNA of the CDR3: TGTGCCAGCAGTCGATTCGACAGGGCTGGAAACACCATATATTTT. Filled out from reference TRBV2 and TRBJ1-3, the complete variable domain reads EPEVTQTPSHQVTQMGQEVILRCVPISNHLYFYWYRQILGQKVEFLVSFYNNEISEKSEIFDDQFSVERPDGSNFTLKIRSTKLEDSAMYFCASSRFDRAGNTIYFGEGSWLTVV.

V gene TRBV7-2 combines with J gene TRBJ1-2; 9 bases fit TRBD1. The CDR3 spans 17 residues. CDR1 and CDR2 (germline): SGHTA, FQGNSA. The V segment lost 1 base and the J segment 5 bases; nucleotides outside the gene matches: 11. The CDR3 spells CASSLGGGQGPLYGYTF. Written as DNA, the CDR3 is TGTGCCAGCAGCTTAGGGGGAGGACAGGGGCCCCTTTATGGCTACACCTTC.

J is TRBJ2-3 and V is TRBV25-1; 7 bases are a match to TRBD1. CDR3 size: 16 residues. CDR1 and CDR2 from the germline V gene are MGHDK and SYGVNS. V lost 1 base and J lost 4; bases outside the gene matches: 8. The CDR3 sequence: CASSEFDTGAPDTQYF. Written as DNA, the CDR3 is TGTGCCAGCAGTGAATTCGACACAGGGGCACCAGATACGCAGTATTTT.

The chain couples TRBV30 to TRBJ1-5; D uncertain. There are 16 residues in the CDR3. V lost 0 bases, J lost 0 bases, and 12 bases lay in between. CDR1 and CDR2 (germline): GTSNPN, SVGIG (reference sequence). In DNA form, the CDR3 reads TGTGCCTGGAGTGTACAATGGGGTTATAGCAATCAGCCCCAGCATTTT. As protein: CAWSVQWGYSNQPQHF.

J is TRBJ1-2 and V is TRBV7-8, with TRBD1 matching 7 bases. Looked up from germline, CDR1 is SGHVS and CDR2 is FQNEAQ. J gave up 0 bases and V 8 bases, and 12 bases lay outside the gene matches. This CDR3 has 16 amino acids. CDR3 amino acids: CASDSGTALTNYGYTF. CDR3 DNA: TGTGCCAGCGACTCCGGGACAGCCTTAACTAACTATGGCTACACCTTC.

The chain couples TRBV5-1 to TRBJ1-2; 7 bases align to TRBD1. V shed 4 bases and J 4 bases; nucleotides not matched to a gene: 4. Germline V gives CDR1 SGHRS, CDR2 YFSETQ. CDR3 length: 13 amino acids. CDR3 residues: CASSPGQPYGYTF. CDR3 coding DNA: TGCGCCAGCAGCCCGGGACAGCCCTATGGCTACACCTTC.

This chain connects TRBV21-1 to TRBJ2-1; TRBD1, the D gene given by the table, was not confirmed from the DNA. TRBV21-1 is deemed a pseudogene. The CDR3 runs to 16 residues. The CDR3 DNA follows: TGTGCCAGCAGCCCGTGGACGCGACAGGCCAACAATGAGCAGTTCTTC. Protein product: CASSPWTRQANNEQFF.